This T cell receptor beta chain was identified during a study of Ad26.COV2.S vaccination and SARS-CoV-2 variants. In the study overall: A COV1001 Ad26.COV2.S trial-arm participant provided the sample. Into the muscle, Ad26.COV2.S was dosed once or twice, 56 days apart.

This table comes from immunoSEQ multiplex PCR, and its TCRdb copy is limited to in-frame clones, with some not included. The table records about 680,000 clones, about 90% of them present only once. This clone was seen only once. Antigen specificity is unknown. Trimming took off 6 bases at V and 2 bases at J, with 8 bases between the two ends. This CDR3 is built from 12 residues. CDR1 is SEHNR, CDR2 FQNEAQ, per germline (reference sequence). The treatment: some 20 received Ad26.COV2.S at low or high dose, single or two shots; roughly five received placebo; per-sample allocation not given. The study sampled participants on day 63 after the first vaccine or placebo injection. This Boston cohort included adults aged 18-55 years. General observations from the study: Researchers cautioned that TCR breadth and depth analyses may have underestimated total T cell responses.

This TCR came from a person aged 18-60 years who received the Ad26.COV2.S COVID-19 vaccine or a placebo. The sequencing used peripheral blood, collected in a trial of Ad26.COV2.S vaccine versus placebo. The rearrangement uses TRBV7-9 and TRBJ2-7; D is unclear. The CDR3 sequence: CASRAWTYEQYF. CDR3 DNA sequence: TGTGCCAGCAGGGCCTGGACCTACGAGCAGTACTTC.